This is a list of T cell receptor beta chains from one sample in a study of T-cell memory formation after mild COVID-19. TCRdb ran MiXCR on the 5' RACE reads and lists one entry per CDR3 protein. Among approximately 260,000 distinct CDR3 sequences listed, approximately 19% were seen once. Sequenced sample: PBMCs or a T cell subset sorted from them (not recorded which). The receptors were sampled from a man younger than 35 who had mild COVID-19 (a few samples of this study predate the infection). Cell type and time point are not known. The CDR3 runs from the conserved cysteine through the conserved F or W. Each record gives: J gene, clone size, V gene, D gene, CDR3 protein, CDR3 DNA. The D gene is left open where the match is weak. Only some rows state a clone size, as once, few, many or a class for expanded clones.

TRBJ2-3 few TRBV24-1 NA CATSDYRDGPQDTQYF TGTGCCACCAGTGACTACCGGGACGGACCTCAGGATACGCAGTATTTT
TRBJ2-3 few TRBV7-2 NA CASSLGRASGTDTQYF TGTGCCAGCAGCTTAGGGCGTGCAAGCGGCACAGATACGCAGTATTTT
TRBJ2-2 few TRBV12-3/TRBV12-4 TRBD1 CASSWDRVNTGELFF TGTGCCAGCAGCTGGGACAGGGTAAACACCGGGGAGCTGTTTTTT
TRBJ2-2 NA TRBV7-2 TRBD2 CASSPRTSPRGELFF TGTGCCAGCAGCCCGCGGACTAGCCCGCGAGGGGAGCTGTTTTTT
TRBJ2-1 once TRBV29-1 NA CSVKPRWEQFF TGCAGCGTCAAACCCCGTTGGGAGCAGTTCTTC
TRBJ2-3 many TRBV7-9 NA CASRAKRQGNADTQYF TGTGCCAGCAGGGCGAAAAGGCAGGGGAATGCAGATACGCAGTATTTT
TRBJ2-1 NA TRBV6-1 TRBD2 CASTALGTSGGYNEQFF TGTGCCAGCACCGCCCTCGGGACTAGCGGGGGGTACAATGAGCAGTTCTTC
TRBJ2-2 few TRBV20-1 NA CSALGLRELFF TGCAGTGCTTTGGGGCTCCGGGAGCTGTTTTTT
TRBJ1-3 NA TRBV27 NA CASSLLPGLSTIYF TGTGCCAGCAGTTTATTACCAGGTCTCAGCACCATATATTTT
TRBJ2-3 NA TRBV29-1 NA CGVGGLRTDTQYF TGCGGAGTGGGGGGCCTTCGCACAGATACGCAGTATTTT
TRBJ2-3 few TRBV5-1 NA CASSLVREDTQYF TGCGCCAGCAGCTTGGTTCGGGAAGATACGCAGTATTTT
TRBJ2-3 NA TRBV3-1 TRBD2 CASSQEARGDSDTQYF TGTGCCAGCAGCCAAGAGGCCCGGGGGGACTCAGATACGCAGTATTTT
TRBJ2-3 NA TRBV29-1 NA CSGHQFSTDTQYF TGCAGCGGACACCAGTTCAGCACAGATACGCAGTATTTT
TRBJ2-5 few TRBV5-6 TRBD2 CASSSGLEETQYF TGTGCCAGCAGCTCAGGACTAGAAGAGACCCAGTACTTC
TRBJ2-1 NA TRBV7-7 TRBD1 CASSLGTDYNEQFF TGTGCTAGCAGCCTCGGGACAGATTACAATGAGCAGTTCTTC
TRBJ1-1 few TRBV5-1 NA CASSLPANTEAFF TGCGCCAGCAGCTTGCCGGCGAACACTGAAGCTTTCTTT
TRBJ2-7 NA TRBV29-1 TRBD1 CSGRDRDLYEQYF TGCAGCGGGCGGGACAGGGATCTCTACGAGCAGTACTTC
TRBJ2-3 NA TRBV5-1 TRBD2 CASSVSGTSGGLTDTQYF TGCGCCAGCAGCGTCTCCGGGACTAGCGGGGGACTCACGGATACGCAGTATTTT
TRBJ1-2 few TRBV2 TRBD1 CASSVDRVDGYTF TGTGCCAGCAGTGTTGACAGGGTGGACGGCTACACCTTC
TRBJ2-5 NA TRBV5-1 TRBD2 CASSLQRDSQETQYF TGCGCCAGCAGCTTGCAGCGGGACTCCCAAGAGACCCAGTACTTC
TRBJ2-3 NA TRBV3-1 TRBD2 CASGSGGASTDTQYF TGTGCCAGCGGCAGCGGGGGGGCTAGCACAGATACGCAGTATTTT
TRBJ2-7 few TRBV14 NA CASSQERWGIYEQYF TGTGCCAGCAGCCAAGAAAGGTGGGGGATCTACGAGCAGTACTTC
TRBJ2-7 few TRBV13 TRBD1 CASSPPRTGGLGYEQYF TGTGCCAGCAGCCCCCCCCGGACAGGGGGATTAGGCTACGAGCAGTACTTC
TRBJ2-2 few TRBV7-7 NA CASSRSPGSGELFF TGTGCCAGCAGCCGCTCTCCCGGTTCCGGGGAGCTGTTTTTT
TRBJ2-2 NA TRBV10-3 NA CAISEPNTGELFF TGTGCCATCAGTGAGCCTAACACCGGGGAGCTGTTTTTT
TRBJ1-1 NA TRBV7-9 NA CASRSGAGFMNTEAFF TGTGCCAGCAGATCAGGGGCCGGCTTCATGAACACTGAAGCTTTCTTT
TRBJ2-7 NA TRBV6-1 NA CASSGVMADSYEQYF TGTGCCAGCAGTGGGGTGATGGCCGACTCCTACGAGCAGTACTTC
TRBJ2-1 NA TRBV11-2 TRBD2 CASSSRWEGPEQFF TGTGCCAGCAGTTCCCGGTGGGAGGGGCCGGAGCAGTTCTTC
TRBJ2-3 NA TRBV20-1 TRBD2 CSAREASGYSGADTQYF TGCAGTGCTAGAGAGGCTAGCGGCTACAGCGGGGCAGATACGCAGTATTTT
TRBJ2-5 NA TRBV29-1 NA CSVEDRTIGGETQYF TGCAGCGTTGAAGATCGCACCATCGGAGGAGAGACCCAGTACTTC
TRBJ1-6 NA TRBV5-6 TRBD1 CASSSDRGRDNSPLHF TGTGCCAGCAGCTCCGACAGGGGGCGCGATAATTCACCCCTCCACTTT
TRBJ2-1 few TRBV29-1 TRBD2 CSMLSGGDSYNEQFF TGCAGCATGCTTAGCGGGGGTGACTCCTACAATGAGCAGTTCTTC
TRBJ1-1 few TRBV5-1 NA CASSLILGMNTEAFF TGCGCCAGCAGCTTGATTCTGGGGATGAACACTGAAGCTTTCTTT
TRBJ1-1 few TRBV5-5 NA CASSLDNEAFF TGTGCCAGCAGCTTGGACAATGAAGCTTTCTTT
TRBJ2-3 NA TRBV2 TRBD1 CASKRGTGGADTQYF TGTGCCAGCAAGCGGGGGACAGGGGGTGCAGATACGCAGTATTTT
TRBJ1-1 NA TRBV7-2 TRBD1 CASKRLGQGNTEAFF TGTGCCAGCAAACGGTTAGGACAGGGGAACACTGAAGCTTTCTTT
TRBJ1-1 few TRBV7-3 NA CASSYAGQNTEAFF TGTGCCAGCAGCTACGCAGGGCAGAACACTGAAGCTTTCTTT
TRBJ1-2 NA TRBV7-9 NA CASSLGARGNGYTF TGTGCCAGCAGCTTGGGAGCCAGGGGTAATGGCTACACCTTC
TRBJ1-2 few TRBV18 NA CASSPQGDRAYGYTF TGTGCCAGCTCACCACAAGGGGATAGGGCCTATGGCTACACCTTC
TRBJ2-4 few TRBV24-1 NA CATSDPTGEGNIQYF TGTGCCACCAGTGATCCGACAGGGGAGGGAAACATTCAGTACTTC
TRBJ2-3 many TRBV4-1 NA CASSQDPGFGGDTQYF TGCGCCAGCAGCCAAGATCCCGGTTTTGGGGGGGATACGCAGTATTTT
TRBJ1-2 few TRBV28 NA CASSFYGPANYGYTF TGTGCCAGCAGTTTCTATGGCCCCGCTAACTATGGCTACACCTTC
TRBJ2-1 few TRBV29-1 NA CSVRDVNEQFF TGCAGCGTTCGGGACGTCAATGAGCAGTTCTTC
TRBJ2-1 few TRBV7-3 TRBD1 CASSFGQGANNEQFF TGTGCCAGCAGCTTCGGACAGGGGGCGAACAATGAGCAGTTCTTC
TRBJ1-4 many TRBV5-1 NA CASSRGSATNEKLFF TGCGCCAGCAGCAGAGGGAGTGCAACTAATGAAAAACTGTTTTTT
TRBJ2-3 few TRBV25-1 NA CASSEAGLGGDTQYF TGTGCCAGCAGTGAAGCGGGTTTGGGGGGAGATACGCAGTATTTT
TRBJ2-5 NA TRBV4-1 NA CASSDGLGPRETQYF TGCGCCAGCAGCGACGGTCTCGGCCCTCGGGAGACCCAGTACTTC
TRBJ2-1 NA TRBV7-3 TRBD2 CASSPNPLGSGGWNEQFF TGTGCCAGCAGCCCTAACCCGCTTGGTAGCGGGGGCTGGAATGAGCAGTTCTTC
TRBJ1-4 NA TRBV12-3/TRBV12-4 NA CASSLAQGANEKLFF TGTGCCAGCAGTTTAGCGCAGGGAGCTAATGAAAAACTGTTTTTT
TRBJ1-1 NA TRBV4-1 NA CASSPVAVRGTEAFF TGCGCCAGCAGCCCGGTTGCGGTAAGGGGTACTGAAGCTTTCTTT
TRBJ2-1 many TRBV20-1 TRBD2 CSASPMRGAYNEQFF TGCAGTGCTAGTCCAATGCGGGGGGCCTACAATGAGCAGTTCTTC
TRBJ2-3 many TRBV7-9 NA CASSLGRGDTQYF TGTGCCAGCAGCTTAGGCAGAGGAGATACGCAGTATTTT
TRBJ1-1 NA TRBV2 NA CASSEFSVRMNTEAFF TGTGCCAGCAGTGAGTTCTCAGTTCGTATGAACACTGAAGCTTTCTTT